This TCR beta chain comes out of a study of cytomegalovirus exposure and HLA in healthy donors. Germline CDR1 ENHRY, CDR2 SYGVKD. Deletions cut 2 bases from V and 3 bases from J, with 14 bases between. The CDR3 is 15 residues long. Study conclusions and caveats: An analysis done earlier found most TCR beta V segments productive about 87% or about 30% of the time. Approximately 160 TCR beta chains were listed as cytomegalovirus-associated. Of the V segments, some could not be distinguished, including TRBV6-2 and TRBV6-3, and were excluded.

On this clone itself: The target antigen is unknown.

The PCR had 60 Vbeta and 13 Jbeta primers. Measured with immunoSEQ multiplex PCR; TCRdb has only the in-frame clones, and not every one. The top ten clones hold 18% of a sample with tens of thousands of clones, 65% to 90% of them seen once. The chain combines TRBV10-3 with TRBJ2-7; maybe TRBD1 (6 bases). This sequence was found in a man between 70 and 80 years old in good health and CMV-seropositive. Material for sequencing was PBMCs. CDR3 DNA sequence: TGTGCCATCAGTGAGACTAACAGGGACGGCTACGAGCAGTACTTC. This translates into CAISETNRDGYEQYF.